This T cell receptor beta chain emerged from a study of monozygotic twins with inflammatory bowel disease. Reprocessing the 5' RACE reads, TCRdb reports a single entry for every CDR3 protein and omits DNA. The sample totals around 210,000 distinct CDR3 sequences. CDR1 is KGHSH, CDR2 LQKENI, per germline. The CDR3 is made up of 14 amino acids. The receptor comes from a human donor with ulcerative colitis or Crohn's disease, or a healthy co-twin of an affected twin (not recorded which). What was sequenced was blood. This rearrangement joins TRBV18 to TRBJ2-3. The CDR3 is CASSPLRSTDTQYF.